Presented here are 24 T cell receptor beta chains from one specimen sequenced in a study of radiation and T cells in renal cell carcinoma. Sample time point: blood 2 weeks post-SBRT. Stated treatment: 15 Gy SBRT to primary tumor, nephrectomy 4 weeks later. The assay was immunoSEQ multiplex PCR, and TCRdb's table has in-frame clones only and misses some. Here the sample spans about 120,000 clones, 81% being singletons. The input for sequencing was blood, taken from a patient whose treatment included radiotherapy and nephrectomy. The receptor source for this set is a woman in her fifties or sixties with renal cell carcinoma.

As to this clone: At the DNA level, this CDR3 is encoded by other sequences in the same sample as well. This chain uses TRBV23-1 with TRBJ2-7; D remains unclear. TRBV23-1 is annotated as an ORF whose role is uncertain. This CDR3 is 15 amino acids long. V was clipped by 0 bases and J by 4 bases, with 13 bases between them. CDR3 protein: CASSQSPPPVYEQYF. For the CDR3, the DNA is TGCGCCAGCAGTCAATCGCCCCCCCCGGTATACGAGCAGTACTTC.

This clone was seen only a few times. The chain couples TRBV19 to TRBJ2-5; D may be TRBD1 (6 bases). The CDR3 has 13 residues. The germline gives CDR1 LNHDA, CDR2 SQIVND (reference sequence). Trimming took 8 bases from V and 5 from J, leaving 15 bases between them. CDR3 sequence (DNA): TGTGCCAGTTCTTGGGGGCGGCGGGAGACCCAGTACTTC. Translated: CASSWGRRETQYF.

The rearrangement joins TRBV10-3 to TRBJ1-1, with 7 bases fitting TRBD1. The length of the CDR3 is 16 residues. After removal of 3 bases from V and 7 bases from J, the junction contained 14 bases not matched to a gene. Germline loops: CDR1 ENHRY, CDR2 SYGVKD. The CDR3 DNA is TGTGCCATCAGTGACTCGGGACAGCCCCGAGAATTTGAAGCTTTCTTT. Its translation: CAISDSGQPREFEAFF.

The rearrangement uses TRBV2 and TRBJ2-4, with 10 bases fitting TRBD1. V was pared by 2 bases and J by 5 bases, with 6 bases of the junction left unmatched. Germline lookup yields CDR1 SNHLY and CDR2 FYNNEI. The CDR3 is made up of 16 amino acids. The CDR3 coding sequence is TGTGCCAGCAGTGAAAGGTTTGGGACAGGGGAAAACATTCAGTACTTC. Translated: CASSERFGTGENIQYF.

The rearrangement joins TRBV29-1 to TRBJ2-1; D possibly matches TRBD1 or TRBD2 (5 bases each). The CDR3 is 12 amino acids. Germline assignment: CDR1 SQVTM and CDR2 ANQGSEA. The CDR3 here is CEGQNSYNEQFF. The CDR3 DNA sequence: TGCGAGGGGCAGAACTCCTACAATGAGCAGTTCTTC.

The rearrangement links TRBV6-1 to TRBJ1-1, with a possible D match to TRBD1 (6 bases). V lost 7 bases, J lost 1 base, and 13 bases lay in between. Looked up from germline, CDR1 is MNHNS and CDR2 is SASEGT. This CDR3 contains 14 residues. The CDR3 nucleotides read TGTGCCAGCAACATGGACAGTTGGAACACTGAAGCTTTCTTT. Translation gives CASNMDSWNTEAFF.

This chain connects TRBV29-1 to TRBJ2-7; TRBD1 or TRBD2 may be the D gene (5 bases each). Germline values: CDR1 SQVTM, CDR2 ANQGSEA. The V end was cut by 7 bases, the J end by 2 bases, with 15 bases between. The CDR3 is made up of 13 amino acids. The DNA of the CDR3 is TGCAGCGGGACCGGGACGGAGACCTACGAGCAGTACTTC. Amino acids: CSGTGTETYEQYF.

This chain connects TRBV4-3 to TRBJ1-2, with D possibly TRBD1 on 5 matching bases. The CDR3 loop spans 15 amino acids. CDR1 and CDR2 from the germline V gene are LGHNA and YSLEER. V was cut by 0 bases and J by 4 bases, with 12 bases left in between. CDR3 region: CASSQDRGASYGYTF. Written as DNA, the CDR3 is TGCGCCAGCAGCCAAGACAGAGGGGCCTCCTATGGCTACACCTTC.

The V gene is TRBV6-1, the J gene TRBJ1-5; TRBD1 is a possible D gene (6 bases). Between the trimmed V and J ends, which lost 5 bases and 0 bases, there was a span of 11 bases. This CDR3 has 15 residues. Germline-derived CDR1 and CDR2 are MNHNS and SASEGT. The CDR3 bases are TGTGCCAGCAGTTTCCACAGGGATAGCAATCAGCCCCAGCATTTT. Translated: CASSFHRDSNQPQHF.

J is TRBJ1-6 and V is TRBV28; D possibly corresponds to TRBD1 (6 bases). The CDR3 sequence is 15 residues long. Germline-derived CDR1 and CDR2 are MDHEN and SYDVKM. Trimming shortened V by 6 bases and J by 9 bases, and 18 bases separated the two germline ends. CDR3 sequence reads: CASRPQGIKVSPLHF. The CDR3 nucleotides read TGTGCCAGCAGGCCACAGGGAATTAAGGTTTCACCCCTCCACTTT.

The DNA for the CDR3 is TGTGCCAGCAGTTTACTTTCCTCACCCCTCCACTTT. Translating it yields CASSLLSSPLHF. The rearrangement joins TRBV28 to TRBJ1-6; D ambiguous. V was shortened by 2 bases and J by 10 bases, with 6 bases between the two germline ends. The CDR3 covers 12 residues. In germline, CDR1 is MDHEN, CDR2 SYDVKM. The full variable domain, completed using reference TRBV28 and TRBJ1-6, is DVKVTQSSRYLVKRTGEKVFLECVQDMDHENMFWYRQDPGLGLRLIYFSYDVKMKEKGDIPEGYSVSREKKERFSLILESASTNQTSMYLCASSLLSSPLHFGNGTRLTVT.

This chain links TRBV5-6 with TRBJ2-7; D gene uncertain. Germline values: CDR1 SGHDT, CDR2 YYEEEE. V was cut by 0 bases and J by 5 bases, with 6 bases left in between. The CDR3 spans 12 residues. The CDR3 region is CASSLGRNEQYF. CDR3 nucleotide sequence: TGTGCCAGCAGCTTGGGAAGGAACGAGCAGTACTTC. Combining the CDR3 with reference TRBV5-6 and TRBJ2-7 gives the whole variable domain DAGVTQSPTHLIKTRGQQVTLRCSPKSGHDTVSWYQQALGQGPQFIFQYYEEEERQRGNFPDRFSGHQFPNYSSELNVNALLLGDSALYLCASSLGRNEQYFGPGTRLTVT.

The chain uses TRBV2 and TRBJ2-3; no clear D gene. V lost 0 bases and J lost 8, with 9 bases in between. The CDR3 is 13 amino acids. Germline V gene data show CDR1 as SNHLY and CDR2 as FYNNEI. The CDR3 DNA sequence: TGTGCCAGCAGTGAAGCCTGGAGTAGTACGCAGTATTTT. It yields the protein CASSEAWSSTQYF.

The rearrangement uses TRBV6-4 and TRBJ2-7; 8 bases are shared with TRBD2. V trimming: 6 bases; J trimming: 1 base; junction bases outside the gene matches: 17. The CDR3 runs to 18 residues. Germline V gives CDR1 MRHNA, CDR2 SNTAGT. CDR3 coding DNA: TGTGCCAGCAGCGGGGGGCTAGCGGGCCAAATAGGATCCTACGAGCAGTACTTC. Translation gives CASSGGLAGQIGSYEQYF.

This clone was counted a few times. The rearrangement uses TRBV7-3 and TRBJ2-2; the D gene could be TRBD1 or TRBD2 (5 bases each). The CDR3 extends over 14 amino acids. Germline lookup yields CDR1 SGHTA and CDR2 FQGTGA. The germline V and J ends were trimmed by 4 bases and 1 base, with 7 bases remaining between them. CDR3 nucleotide sequence: TGTGCCAGCAGCTGGGGACGGAACACCGGGGAGCTGTTTTTT. Its protein product is CASSWGRNTGELFF. The entire variable domain, with the rest obtained from reference TRBV7-3 and TRBJ2-2, is as follows: GAGVSQTPSNKVTEKGKYVELRCDPISGHTALYWYRQSLGQGPEFLIYFQGTGAADDSGLPNDRFFAVRPEGSVSTLKIQRTERGDSAVYLCASSWGRNTGELFFGEGSRLTVL.

This clone came up once. This chain links TRBV2 with TRBJ1-2; D is unclear. Trimming took off 2 bases at V and 3 bases at J, with 7 bases between the two ends. The germline V gene has CDR1 SNHLY and CDR2 FYNNEI. This CDR3 has 13 amino acids. The chain's CDR3 is CASSEPGYYGYTF. CDR3 sequence (DNA): TGTGCCAGCAGTGAACCGGGGTACTATGGCTACACCTTC.

This clone has just one count. The chain carries TRBV15 and TRBJ1-4; D gene unclear. V dropped 0 bases and J dropped 5 bases, with 10 bases sitting between them. The CDR3 contains 15 residues. CDR1 and CDR2 from the germline V gene are LNHNV and YYDKDF (reference sequence). As DNA, the CDR3 is TGTGCCACCAGCAGAGAAGCAGTCGAAAATGAAAAACTGTTTTTT. Amino acid sequence: CATSREAVENEKLFF.

The rearrangement uses TRBV28 and TRBJ1-5, with a weak D call TRBD1 (5 bases). CDR3 length: 14 residues. Per the germline V gene, CDR1 is MDHEN and CDR2 is SYDVKM. The V end lost 4 bases, the J end lost 8 bases, and 15 bases lay between the germline ends. This CDR3 is CASSSRRGREPQHF. The CDR3 DNA follows: TGTGCCAGCAGTTCCCGTCGGGGCAGGGAGCCCCAGCATTTT.

The V call is TRBV19, the J call TRBJ1-1; a weak D match, TRBD1 (6 bases). V lost 5 bases, J lost 4 bases, and 14 bases lay in between. The CDR3 covers 14 residues. Germline V gene sequence: CDR1 LNHDA, CDR2 SQIVND (reference sequence). The CDR3: CASSPDRGVTEAFF. For the CDR3, the DNA is TGTGCCAGTAGTCCGGACAGAGGGGTCACTGAAGCTTTCTTT.

The chain is built from TRBV7-3 and TRBJ2-5, with 10 positions matching TRBD2. CDR3 length equals 15 residues. V shed 1 base, J shed 5 bases, and the junction held 4 bases outside the gene matches. Germline V gene data show CDR1 as SGHTA and CDR2 as FQGTGA. The CDR3 sequence: CASSLKLAGVETQYF. In nucleotides, the CDR3 is TGTGCCAGCAGCTTAAAGCTAGCGGGAGTGGAGACCCAGTACTTC.

The table lists this clone with a count of one. This chain joins TRBV27 and TRBJ2-7; the match to TRBD2 covers 11 bases. Germline CDR1 MNHEY, CDR2 SMNVEV (reference sequence). The J segment lost 3 bases and the V segment lost 3 bases, leaving 19 bases of the junction unmatched. CDR3 length: 20 amino acids. The CDR3 spells CASSFDGGTSGTRLYYEQYF. CDR3 bases: TGTGCCAGCAGTTTTGACGGGGGGACTAGCGGTACGCGGTTATACTACGAGCAGTACTTC.

The gene calls are TRBV4-2 and TRBJ1-3; TRBD1 might be the D (6 bases). Germline CDR1 is LGHNA and CDR2 is YNFKEQ. Trimming shortened V by 1 base and J by 4 bases, and 8 bases separated the two germline ends. The CDR3 has 14 residues. Here the CDR3 DNA reads TGTGCCAGCAGCCAAGCGGACAGAGGAAACACCATATATTTT. It yields the protein CASSQADRGNTIYF.

The V and J genes are TRBV10-3 and TRBJ1-1; the D gene is possibly TRBD1 (5 bases). The V end lost 10 bases, the J end lost 6 bases, and 15 bases lay between the germline ends. CDR1 and CDR2 from the germline V gene are ENHRY and SYGVKD. CDR3 length equals 12 residues. The CDR3 nucleotides read TGTGCCACCCAGGGCTGGGGAGCTGAAGCTTTCTTT. Residues: CATQGWGAEAFF.

V is TRBV7-3 and J is TRBJ1-6; D remains unclear. V was cut by 8 bases and J by 10 bases, with 15 bases left in between. The CDR3 runs to 13 residues. Germline lookup yields CDR1 SGHTA and CDR2 FQGTGA. The CDR3 region is CASASTRESPLHF. In nucleotides, the CDR3 is TGTGCCAGCGCCTCGACGCGGGAATCACCCCTCCACTTT.